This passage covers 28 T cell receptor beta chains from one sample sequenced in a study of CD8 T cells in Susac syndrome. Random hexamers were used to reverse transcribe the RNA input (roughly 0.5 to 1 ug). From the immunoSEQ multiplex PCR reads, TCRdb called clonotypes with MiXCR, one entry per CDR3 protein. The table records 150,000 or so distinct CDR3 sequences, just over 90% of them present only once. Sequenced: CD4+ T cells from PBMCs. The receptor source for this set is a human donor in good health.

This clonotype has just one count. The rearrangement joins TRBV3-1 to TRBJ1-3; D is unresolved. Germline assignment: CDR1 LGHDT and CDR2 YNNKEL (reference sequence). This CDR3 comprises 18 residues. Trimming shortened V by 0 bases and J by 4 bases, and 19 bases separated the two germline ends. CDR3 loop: CASSQDLWPRPLGNTIYF. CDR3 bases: TGTGCCAGCAGCCAAGATTTGTGGCCCAGACCCTTGGGAAACACCATATATTTT.

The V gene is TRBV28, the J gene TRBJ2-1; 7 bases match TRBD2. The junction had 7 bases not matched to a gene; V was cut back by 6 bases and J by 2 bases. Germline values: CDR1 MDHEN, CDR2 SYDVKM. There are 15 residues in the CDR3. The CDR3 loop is CASSPGGGTYNEQFF. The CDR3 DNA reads TGTGCCAGCAGCCCGGGAGGTGGGACCTACAATGAGCAGTTCTTC.

This CDR3 reads CASSGIDGRASRDEQFF. CDR3 nucleotides: TGTGCCAGTAGCGGCATCGATGGGAGGGCCAGTAGGGATGAGCAGTTCTTC. The chain recombines TRBV19 with TRBJ2-1; 7 bases agree with TRBD2. The CDR3 covers 17 residues. Trimming at V came to 6 bases and at J to 8 bases, leaving 19 bases not matched to a gene. Germline V gene lookup returns CDR1 LNHDA and CDR2 SQIVND (reference sequence).

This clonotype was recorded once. In DNA form, the CDR3 reads TGTGCCAGCAGCCAAGATCGGTGGAGCCCCCAGCATTTT. It codes for CASSQDRWSPQHF. The chain recombines TRBV14 with TRBJ1-5; D call uncertain. The germline V gene encodes CDR1 SGHDN and CDR2 FVKESK. The CDR3 is 13 amino acids. Deletions cut 0 bases from V and 10 bases from J, with 10 bases between.

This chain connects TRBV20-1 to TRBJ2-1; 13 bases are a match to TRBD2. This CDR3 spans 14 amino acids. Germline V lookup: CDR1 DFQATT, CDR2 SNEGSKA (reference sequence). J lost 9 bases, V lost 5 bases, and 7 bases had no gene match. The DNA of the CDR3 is TGCAGTGCTCAGGGACTAGCGGGGAGCACTGAGCAGTTCTTC. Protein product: CSAQGLAGSTEQFF.

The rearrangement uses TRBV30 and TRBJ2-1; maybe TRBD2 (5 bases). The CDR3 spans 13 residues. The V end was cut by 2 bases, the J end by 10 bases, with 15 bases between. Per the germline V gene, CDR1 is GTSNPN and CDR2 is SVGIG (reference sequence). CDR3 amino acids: CAWSFSEGNEQFF. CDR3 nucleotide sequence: TGTGCCTGGAGTTTTTCAGAGGGTAACGAGCAGTTCTTC.

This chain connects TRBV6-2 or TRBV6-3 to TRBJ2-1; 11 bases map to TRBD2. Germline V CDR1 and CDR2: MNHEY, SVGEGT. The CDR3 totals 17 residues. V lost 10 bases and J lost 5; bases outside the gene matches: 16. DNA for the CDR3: TGTGCCACCTCCCTAATCGCGGTAGCGGGAGGGCACAATGAGCAGTTCTTC. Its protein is CATSLIAVAGGHNEQFF.

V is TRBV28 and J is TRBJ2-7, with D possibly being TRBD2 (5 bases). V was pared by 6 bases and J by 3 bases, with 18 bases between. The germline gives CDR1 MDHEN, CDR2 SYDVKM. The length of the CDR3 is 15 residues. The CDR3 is CASSAFGMPYYEQYF. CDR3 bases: TGTGCCAGCAGCGCCTTCGGGATGCCTTACTACGAGCAGTACTTC.

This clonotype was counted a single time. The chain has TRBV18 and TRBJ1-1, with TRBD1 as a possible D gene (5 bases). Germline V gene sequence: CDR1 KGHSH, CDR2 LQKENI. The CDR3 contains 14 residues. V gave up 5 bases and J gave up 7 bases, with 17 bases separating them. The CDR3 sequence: CASSNGGAPGEAFF. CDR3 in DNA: TGTGCCAGCTCAAATGGAGGGGCGCCTGGTGAAGCTTTCTTT.

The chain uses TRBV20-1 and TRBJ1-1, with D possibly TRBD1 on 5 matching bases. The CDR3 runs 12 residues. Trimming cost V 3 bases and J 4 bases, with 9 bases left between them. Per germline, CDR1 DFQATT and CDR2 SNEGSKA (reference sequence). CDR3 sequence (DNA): TGCAGTGCTAGGAGCGGGGCCACTGAAGCTTTCTTT. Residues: CSARSGATEAFF.

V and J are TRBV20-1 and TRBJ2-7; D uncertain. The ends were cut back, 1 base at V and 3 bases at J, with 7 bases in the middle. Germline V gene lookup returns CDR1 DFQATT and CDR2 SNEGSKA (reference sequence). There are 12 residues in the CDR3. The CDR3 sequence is CSARGGVYEQYF. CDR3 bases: TGCAGTGCTAGAGGCGGAGTCTACGAGCAGTACTTC.

CDR3: CASSPIGGELFF. DNA of the CDR3: TGTGCCAGCAGCCCGATCGGAGGGGAGCTGTTTTTT. The rearrangement uses TRBV6-2 or TRBV6-3 and TRBJ2-2; D uncertain. The CDR3 extends over 12 amino acids. Germline assignment: CDR1 MNHEY and CDR2 SVGEGT. The ends were cut back, 6 bases at V and 8 bases at J, with 10 bases in the middle.

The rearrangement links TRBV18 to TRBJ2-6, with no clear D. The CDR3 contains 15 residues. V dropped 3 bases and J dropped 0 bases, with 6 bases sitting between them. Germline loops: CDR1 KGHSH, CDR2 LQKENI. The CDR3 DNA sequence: TGTGCCAGCTCACCGAGCCCCTCTGGGGCCAACGTCCTGACTTTC. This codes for CASSPSPSGANVLTF.

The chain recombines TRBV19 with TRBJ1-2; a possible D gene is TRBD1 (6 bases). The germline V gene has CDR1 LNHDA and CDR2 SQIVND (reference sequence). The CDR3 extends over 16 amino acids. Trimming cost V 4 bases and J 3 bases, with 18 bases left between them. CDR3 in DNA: TGTGCCAGTAGTACGACCCCCACCGGGACATACTATGGCTACACCTTC. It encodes CASSTTPTGTYYGYTF. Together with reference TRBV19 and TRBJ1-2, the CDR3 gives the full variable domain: DGGITQSPKYLFRKEGQNVTLSCEQNLNHDAMYWYRQDPGQGLRLIYYSQIVNDFQKGDIAEGYSVSREKKESFPLTVTSAQKNPTAFYLCASSTTPTGTYYGYTFGSGTRLTVV.

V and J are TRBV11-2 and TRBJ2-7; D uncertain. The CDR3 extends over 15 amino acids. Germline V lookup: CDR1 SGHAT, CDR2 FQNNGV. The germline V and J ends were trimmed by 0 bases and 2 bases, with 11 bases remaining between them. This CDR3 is CASSLDLGVAYEQYF. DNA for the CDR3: TGTGCCAGCAGCTTAGATCTTGGGGTAGCCTACGAGCAGTACTTC.

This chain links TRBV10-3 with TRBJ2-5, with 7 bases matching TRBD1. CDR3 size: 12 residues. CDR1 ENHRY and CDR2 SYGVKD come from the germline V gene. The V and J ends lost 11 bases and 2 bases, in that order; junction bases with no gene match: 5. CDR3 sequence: CAVSGQQETQYF. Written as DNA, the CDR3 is TGTGCCGTCTCGGGACAGCAAGAGACCCAGTACTTC.

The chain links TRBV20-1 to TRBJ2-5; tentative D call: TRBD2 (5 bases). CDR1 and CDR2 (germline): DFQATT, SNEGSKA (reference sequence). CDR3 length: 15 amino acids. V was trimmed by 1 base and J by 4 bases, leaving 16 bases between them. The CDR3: CSARAPSEAGETQYF. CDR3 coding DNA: TGCAGTGCTAGAGCTCCCTCGGAGGCCGGAGAGACCCAGTACTTC.

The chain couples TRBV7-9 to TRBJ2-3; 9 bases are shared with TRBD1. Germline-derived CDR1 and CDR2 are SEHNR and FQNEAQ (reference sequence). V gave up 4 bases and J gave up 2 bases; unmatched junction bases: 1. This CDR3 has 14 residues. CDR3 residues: CASSWTGATDTQYF. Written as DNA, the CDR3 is TGTGCCAGCAGCTGGACAGGGGCCACAGATACGCAGTATTTT.

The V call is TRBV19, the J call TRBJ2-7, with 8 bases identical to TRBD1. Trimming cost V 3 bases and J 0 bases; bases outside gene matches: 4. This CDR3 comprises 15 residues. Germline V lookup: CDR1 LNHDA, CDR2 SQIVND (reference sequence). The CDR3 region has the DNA TGTGCCAGTAGTATTCGGGGACAGGCCTCCTACGAGCAGTACTTC. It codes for CASSIRGQASYEQYF.

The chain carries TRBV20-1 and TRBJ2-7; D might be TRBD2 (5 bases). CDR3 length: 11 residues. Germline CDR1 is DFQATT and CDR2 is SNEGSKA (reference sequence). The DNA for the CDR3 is TGCAGACCTAGCCGCTCCTACGAGCAGTACTTC. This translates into CRPSRSYEQYF.

The CDR3 DNA reads TGTGCCAGCACCGCCGGACGGTTCTATGGCTACACCTTC. The encoded protein is CASTAGRFYGYTF. V gene TRBV28 combines with J gene TRBJ1-2, with D hard to call. The V end was cut by 7 bases, the J end by 4 bases, with 13 bases between. The germline V gene encodes CDR1 MDHEN and CDR2 SYDVKM. The CDR3 spans 13 residues.

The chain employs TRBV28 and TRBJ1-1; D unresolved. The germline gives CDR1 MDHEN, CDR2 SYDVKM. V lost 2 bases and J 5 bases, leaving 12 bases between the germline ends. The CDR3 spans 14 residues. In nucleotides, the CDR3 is TGTGCCAGCAGTTTACCCGCCTTAGGAACTGAAGCTTTCTTT. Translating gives CASSLPALGTEAFF.

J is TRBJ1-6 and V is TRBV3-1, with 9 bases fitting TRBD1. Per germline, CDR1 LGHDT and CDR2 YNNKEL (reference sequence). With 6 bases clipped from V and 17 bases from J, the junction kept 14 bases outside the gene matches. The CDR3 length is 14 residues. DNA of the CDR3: TGTGCCAGCAGGGCCGGGACAGGGATTCGGGGGATCCACTTT. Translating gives CASRAGTGIRGIHF.

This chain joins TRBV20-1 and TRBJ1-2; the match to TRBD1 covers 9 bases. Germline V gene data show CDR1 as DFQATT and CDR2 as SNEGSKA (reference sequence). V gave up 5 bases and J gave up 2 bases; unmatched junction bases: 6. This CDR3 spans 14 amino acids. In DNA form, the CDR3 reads TGCAGTGCTCGTCCCGGGACAGGGAACTATGGCTACACCTTC. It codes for CSARPGTGNYGYTF.

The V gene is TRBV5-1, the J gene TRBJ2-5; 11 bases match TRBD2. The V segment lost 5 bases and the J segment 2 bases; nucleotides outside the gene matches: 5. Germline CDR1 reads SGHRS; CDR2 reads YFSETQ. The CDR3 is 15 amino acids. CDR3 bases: TGCGCCAGCAGGTGGGGACTAGCGGCTCAAGAGACCCAGTACTTC. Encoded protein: CASRWGLAAQETQYF.

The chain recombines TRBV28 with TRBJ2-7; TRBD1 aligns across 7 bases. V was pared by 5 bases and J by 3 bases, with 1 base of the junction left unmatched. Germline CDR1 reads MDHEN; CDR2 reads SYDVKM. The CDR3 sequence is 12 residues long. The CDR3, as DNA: TGTGCCAGCAGTGGGACAGTCTACGAGCAGTACTTC. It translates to CASSGTVYEQYF.

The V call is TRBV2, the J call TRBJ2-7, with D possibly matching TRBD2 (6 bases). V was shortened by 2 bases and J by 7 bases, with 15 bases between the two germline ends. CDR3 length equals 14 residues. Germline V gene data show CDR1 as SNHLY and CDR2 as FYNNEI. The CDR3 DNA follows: TGTGCCAGCAGTGAACGGGGGTCCTGGGGTGAGCAGTACTTC. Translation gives CASSERGSWGEQYF.

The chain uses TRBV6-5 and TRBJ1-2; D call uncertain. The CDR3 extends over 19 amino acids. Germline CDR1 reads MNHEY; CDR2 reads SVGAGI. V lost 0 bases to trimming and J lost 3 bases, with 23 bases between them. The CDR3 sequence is CASSYSGPAAGSPYYGYTF. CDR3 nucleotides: TGTGCCAGCAGTTACTCAGGTCCTGCGGCAGGTTCCCCCTACTATGGCTACACCTTC.